The next 23 T cell receptor beta chains were all read from a single sample in a study of blood T cell repertoires in COVID-19. Sequenced by immunoSEQ multiplex PCR; TCRdb stores in-frame clones only, minus some. There are around 130,000 clones in the sample; 84% occur only once, and over 9% lies in the top ten. The sample comprised peripheral blood. The origin of the receptors is a woman aged 60-75 years with acute or convalescent COVID-19.

The gene calls are TRBV18 and TRBJ1-2; D not resolved. The CDR3 runs 13 residues. V gave up 1 base and J gave up 8 bases, with 11 bases separating them. Per germline, CDR1 KGHSH and CDR2 LQKENI. DNA of the CDR3: TGTGCCAGCTCACCACTACGGGGTCTAGGCTACACCTTC. Residues: CASSPLRGLGYTF.

The chain is built from TRBV7-8 and TRBJ1-5; D not resolved. This CDR3 contains 16 residues. Trimming removed 5 bases from V and 6 bases from J, with 20 bases in between. The V gene's germline CDR1 is SGHVS and CDR2 FQNEAQ. The CDR3 sequence: CASSPSGVAQGQPQHF. The CDR3 coding sequence is TGTGCCAGCAGCCCGAGTGGAGTGGCTCAAGGTCAGCCCCAGCATTTT. The full variable domain, with the rest looked up from reference TRBV7-8 and TRBJ1-5, is GAGVSQSPRYKVAKRGQDVALRCDPISGHVSLFWYQQALGQGPEFLTYFQNEAQLDKSGLPSDRFFAERPEGSVSTLKIQRTQQEDSAVYLCASSPSGVAQGQPQHFGDGTRLSIL.

This sequence joins TRBV12-3 or TRBV12-4 and TRBJ2-5; possibly TRBD1 for D (6 bases). The CDR3 totals 11 residues. V was pared by 6 bases and J by 4 bases, with 6 bases between. The CDR3 DNA reads as TGTGCCAGCAGCAGGGGAGAGACCCAGTACTTC. Translating it yields CASSRGETQYF.

CDR3 region: CATSWPKGGSKDNTEAFF. CDR3 bases: TGTGCCACCAGCTGGCCGAAGGGGGGGTCGAAGGACAACACTGAAGCTTTCTTT. V gene TRBV15 combines with J gene TRBJ1-1; tentatively, D is TRBD1 (6 bases). Trimming removed 5 bases from V and 2 bases from J, with 24 bases in between. This CDR3 is 18 amino acids long. Germline CDR1 is LNHNV and CDR2 is YYDKDF (reference sequence).

V is TRBV7-2 and J is TRBJ2-3, with 9 bases fitting TRBD2. The length of the CDR3 is 15 residues. The germline V gene has CDR1 SGHTA and CDR2 FQGNSA. With 1 base clipped from V and 1 base from J, the junction kept 0 bases outside the gene matches. The CDR3 loop is CASSLVAGGTDTQYF. CDR3 DNA sequence: TGTGCCAGCAGCTTAGTAGCGGGGGGCACAGATACGCAGTATTTT.

The chain uses TRBV7-8 and TRBJ1-1, with TRBD1 identical over 7 bases. The CDR3 contains 14 residues. CDR1 and CDR2 from the germline V gene are SGHVS and FQNEAQ. V dropped 2 bases and J dropped 4; count of bases not matched to a gene: 4. CDR3 region: CASSLQGVGTEAFF. For the CDR3, the DNA is TGTGCCAGCAGCTTACAGGGGGTGGGCACTGAAGCTTTCTTT.

The chain links TRBV11-2 to TRBJ2-3, with 11 positions matching TRBD2. Trimming removed 5 bases from V and 5 bases from J; junction bases left unmatched: 9. The CDR3 covers 16 residues. Germline V gives CDR1 SGHAT, CDR2 FQNNGV. In DNA form, the CDR3 reads TGTGCCAGCAGCCTAATTAGCGGGGGGGCTGGAGATACGCAGTATTTT. Translating it yields CASSLISGGAGDTQYF.

The CDR3 DNA reads TGCGCCAGCAGTGTACAGGGGTTCACCGGGGAGCTGTTTTTT. This codes for CASSVQGFTGELFF. The genes are TRBV10-2 and TRBJ2-2, with 7 bases lining up with TRBD1. The CDR3 is 14 residues long. Germline assignment: CDR1 WSHSY and CDR2 SAAADI. J was trimmed by 4 bases and V by 4 bases; bases with no gene match: 3.

V is TRBV5-1 and J is TRBJ2-3; 10 bases line up with TRBD1. The CDR3 has 14 residues. Germline V gives CDR1 SGHRS, CDR2 YFSETQ. The V and J ends lost 8 bases and 4 bases, in that order; junction bases with no gene match: 7. CDR3 sequence: CASSGTGESDTQYF. In nucleotides, the CDR3 is TGCGCCAGTTCCGGGACAGGGGAATCAGATACGCAGTATTTT.

The chain employs TRBV18 and TRBJ2-7, with 7 bases aligning to TRBD1. The CDR3 runs to 14 residues. V shed 3 bases and J 5 bases; nucleotides not matched to a gene: 7. Germline V gene lookup returns CDR1 KGHSH and CDR2 LQKENI. In nucleotides, the CDR3 is TGTGCCAGCTCACCGACACAGGGGTCTCACGAGCAGTACTTC. This sequence encodes CASSPTQGSHEQYF.

V usage is TRBV18 and J usage is TRBJ2-5; weak D call: TRBD2 (6 bases). This CDR3 is built from 14 residues. Germline V gene data show CDR1 as KGHSH and CDR2 as LQKENI. Between the trimmed V and J ends, which lost 2 bases and 8 bases, there was a span of 15 bases. This CDR3 is CASSPDFGTPTQYF. CDR3 coding DNA: TGTGCCAGCTCACCAGATTTCGGGACTCCCACCCAGTACTTC.

V and J are TRBV4-1 and TRBJ1-4, with a tentative D call TRBD1 (5 bases). The V end was cut by 1 base, the J end by 4 bases, with 16 bases between. Germline-derived CDR1 and CDR2 are MGHRA and YSYEKL. This CDR3 has 17 residues. This chain's CDR3 is CASSQGLRAWDNEKLFF. The CDR3 nucleotides read TGCGCCAGCAGCCAAGGTCTCAGGGCTTGGGATAATGAAAAACTGTTTTTT.

The V call is TRBV6-5, the J call TRBJ1-5, with D perhaps matching TRBD1 (6 bases). Germline V CDR1 and CDR2: MNHEY, SVGAGI. This CDR3 spans 15 amino acids. V lost 6 bases, J lost 0 bases, and 12 bases lay in between. CDR3 DNA: TGTGCCAGCAGGCGCGGGGGGGCTAGCAATCAGCCCCAGCATTTT. Its translation: CASRRGGASNQPQHF.

The chain carries TRBV5-4 and TRBJ1-6; possible D gene TRBD1, 6 bases. This CDR3 has 15 residues. V was trimmed by 1 base and J by 10 bases, leaving 15 bases between them. Germline CDR1 is SGHNT and CDR2 is YYREEE (reference sequence). The DNA of the CDR3 is TGTGCCAGCAGCTTGAACGGGGGGGCAACCTCACCCCTCCACTTT. Translated: CASSLNGGATSPLHF.

The gene calls are TRBV6-5 and TRBJ2-7; TRBD1 is a possible D gene (7 bases). V was shortened by 5 bases and J by 4 bases, with 18 bases between the two germline ends. Germline loops: CDR1 MNHEY, CDR2 SVGAGI. CDR3 length: 15 residues. In DNA, the CDR3 is TGTGCCAGCAGTCCGGGGGAGTCAGGGGGGTACGAGCAGTACGTC. It translates to CASSPGESGGYEQYV.

The V call is TRBV11-2, the J call TRBJ2-7, with D possibly being TRBD1 (5 bases). The germline gives CDR1 SGHAT, CDR2 FQNNGV. The CDR3 is made up of 12 amino acids. V gave up 8 bases and J gave up 1 base, with 9 bases separating them. CDR3 residues: CASQGNSYEQYV. Written as DNA, the CDR3 is TGTGCCAGCCAGGGTAATTCCTACGAGCAGTACGTC.

The chain couples TRBV6-5 to TRBJ2-1; 7 positions match TRBD1. Trimming cost V 6 bases and J 2 bases; bases outside gene matches: 7. The CDR3 loop spans 15 amino acids. Germline V gives CDR1 MNHEY, CDR2 SVGAGI. The CDR3 bases are TGTGCCAGCAGAGTCGCCGGACAGGCCTACAATGAGCAGTTCTTC. Translation gives CASRVAGQAYNEQFF.

This clone occurred once. The chain joins TRBV19 to TRBJ2-3; D is perhaps TRBD1 (5 bases). Trimming took 5 bases from V and 1 from J, leaving 10 bases between them. The CDR3 has 14 amino acids. Germline V lookup: CDR1 LNHDA, CDR2 SQIVND (reference sequence). The CDR3 DNA follows: TGTGCCAGTAGTCTCAGACAGCGCACAGATACGCAGTATTTT. Protein: CASSLRQRTDTQYF.

This chain links TRBV6-5 with TRBJ2-7; possibly TRBD1 for D (5 bases). Trimming took off 7 bases at V and 6 bases at J, with 19 bases between the two ends. The CDR3 is made up of 14 amino acids. The germline gives CDR1 MNHEY, CDR2 SVGAGI. The CDR3 loop reads CASNKAQGWSEQYV. The CDR3 nucleotides are TGTGCCAGCAACAAAGCTCAGGGATGGTCCGAGCAGTACGTC.

This chain connects TRBV19 to TRBJ2-5; 8 bases line up with TRBD2. CDR1 and CDR2 (germline): LNHDA, SQIVND (reference sequence). Unmatched junction bases numbered 9, after V lost 6 bases and J lost 3 bases. This CDR3 region has 15 residues. In nucleotides, the CDR3 is TGTGCCAGTAGGAGAGCGAAGGGACTAGAAGAGACCCAGTACTTC. Amino acids: CASRRAKGLEETQYF. The entire variable domain, with the rest obtained from reference TRBV19 and TRBJ2-5, is as follows: DGGITQSPKYLFRKEGQNVTLSCEQNLNHDAMYWYRQDPGQGLRLIYYSQIVNDFQKGDIAEGYSVSREKKESFPLTVTSAQKNPTAFYLCASRRAKGLEETQYFGPGTRLLVL.

The V and J genes are TRBV3-1 (or the pseudogene TRBV3-2) and TRBJ1-1; D uncertain. The CDR3 loop spans 12 amino acids. Germline CDR1 LGHDT, CDR2 YNNKEL (reference sequence). The V gene lost 7 bases and the J gene lost 0 bases, with 6 bases spanning the gap. The chain's CDR3 is CASKAMNTEAFF. For the CDR3, the DNA is TGTGCCAGCAAAGCCATGAACACTGAAGCTTTCTTT.

CDR3 coding DNA: TGTGCCAGCAGCGTAGCTGGGGGGATCTACACAGATACGCAGTATTTT. This sequence encodes CASSVAGGIYTDTQYF. The chain carries TRBV9 and TRBJ2-3; the D gene is possibly TRBD2 (6 bases). This CDR3 region has 16 residues. Germline V gene sequence: CDR1 SGDLS, CDR2 YYNGEE. Between the trimmed V and J ends, which lost 0 bases and 2 bases, there was a span of 13 bases.

The chain carries TRBV10-3 and TRBJ1-1, with D maybe TRBD1 (6 bases). Trimming removed 2 bases at V and 6 bases at J, with 16 bases between. Germline CDR1 reads ENHRY; CDR2 reads SYGVKD. The CDR3 totals 15 residues. CDR3 protein: CAISEPQRQVAEAFF. DNA of the CDR3: TGTGCCATCAGTGAGCCCCAGCGACAGGTGGCTGAAGCTTTCTTT.